A selection of T cell receptor beta chains follows, all from one sample in a study of blood T cells in healthy people across ages. TCRdb reprocessed the 5' RACE reads with MiXCR, giving one entry per CDR3 protein. The data contain about 1,800,000 distinct CDR3 sequences, roughly 27% of them seen just once; the ten biggest clones take up roughly 8.2%. Sequencing was carried out using blood. The receptors were sampled from a woman aged 25 to 39 in good health. CDR3s include the opening cysteine and the closing phenylalanine or tryptophan. The D gene is left open where the match is weak. Clone size appears in some rows only: once, few, many, or a class for an expanded clone.

d_call: .
v_call: TRBV3-1
clone_size: .
j_call: TRBJ1-5
cdr3_nt: TGTGCCAGCAGCCAAGATGGCGTCCTCGGGCCCCAGCATTTT
cdr3_aa: CASSQDGVLGPQHF

d_call: .
v_call: TRBV4-3
clone_size: few
j_call: TRBJ2-1
cdr3_nt: TGCGCCAGCACAACTAGTTTCGTCGACAATGAGCAGTTCTTC
cdr3_aa: CASTTSFVDNEQFF

d_call: TRBD1
v_call: TRBV20-1
clone_size: .
j_call: TRBJ2-3
cdr3_nt: TGCAGTGCCCCGCGGGGACAGGCGTTCACAGATACGCAGTATTTT
cdr3_aa: CSAPRGQAFTDTQYF

d_call: .
v_call: TRBV5-1
clone_size: .
j_call: TRBJ2-1
cdr3_nt: TGCGCCAGCCCCTTGGAGGTACGGTACAATGAGCAGTTCTTC
cdr3_aa: CASPLEVRYNEQFF

d_call: .
v_call: TRBV29-1
clone_size: few
j_call: TRBJ1-4
cdr3_nt: TGCAGCGGAGACTTGAATGAAAAACTGTTTTTT
cdr3_aa: CSGDLNEKLFF

d_call: .
v_call: TRBV29-1
clone_size: many
j_call: TRBJ2-7
cdr3_nt: TGCAGCGTTGTGTTCGGGAACAGGGTCCACGAGCAGTACTTC
cdr3_aa: CSVVFGNRVHEQYF

d_call: .
v_call: TRBV7-2
clone_size: .
j_call: TRBJ2-5
cdr3_nt: TGCGCCAGCCGCTTTTCGGGTGAGGAGACCCAGTACTTC
cdr3_aa: CASRFSGEETQYF

d_call: .
v_call: TRBV18
clone_size: .
j_call: TRBJ2-1
cdr3_nt: TGTGCCAGCTCACCTACAGGAGACGAAAATGAGCAGTTCTTC
cdr3_aa: CASSPTGDENEQFF

d_call: .
v_call: TRBV5-1
clone_size: few
j_call: TRBJ2-5
cdr3_nt: TGCGCCAGCAGCGTAAGACAAACCGGAGAGACCCAGTACTTC
cdr3_aa: CASSVRQTGETQYF

d_call: TRBD2
v_call: TRBV10-3
clone_size: .
j_call: TRBJ2-1
cdr3_nt: TGTACCACAGCCCCTGAGGGCGGGAGAGGCTCCCACAATGAGCAGTTCTTC
cdr3_aa: CTTAPEGGRGSHNEQFF

d_call: TRBD1
v_call: TRBV20-1
clone_size: many
j_call: TRBJ2-1
cdr3_nt: TGCAGTGCTAGACGCAGGGGGCCCTACAATGAGCAGTTCTTC
cdr3_aa: CSARRRGPYNEQFF

d_call: TRBD2
v_call: TRBV7-2
clone_size: many
j_call: TRBJ2-4
cdr3_nt: TGTGCCAGCAGCCGACTAGCGGGAGACTCCAAAAACATTCAGTACTTC
cdr3_aa: CASSRLAGDSKNIQYF

d_call: .
v_call: TRBV5-1
clone_size: .
j_call: TRBJ1-1
cdr3_nt: TGCGCCAGCAGCGACCCGATGAACACTGAAGCTTTCTTT
cdr3_aa: CASSDPMNTEAFF

d_call: TRBD1
v_call: TRBV20-1
clone_size: few
j_call: TRBJ1-1
cdr3_nt: TGCAGTGCTCTTGACAGGGTCGGGACTGAAGCTTTCTTT
cdr3_aa: CSALDRVGTEAFF

d_call: .
v_call: TRBV6-5
clone_size: .
j_call: TRBJ1-1
cdr3_nt: TGTGCCAGCTCGGAGGTCTGGGGCACTGAAGCTTTCTTT
cdr3_aa: CASSEVWGTEAFF

d_call: .
v_call: TRBV6-2/TRBV6-3
clone_size: few
j_call: TRBJ2-5
cdr3_nt: TGTGCCAGCAGCGTCCTAGGCTATGACCAGTACTTC
cdr3_aa: CASSVLGYDQYF

d_call: TRBD1
v_call: TRBV5-1
clone_size: few
j_call: TRBJ2-1
cdr3_nt: TGCGCCAGCAGCATCGAGACAGGGTATTACAATGAGCAGTTCTTC
cdr3_aa: CASSIETGYYNEQFF

d_call: .
v_call: TRBV7-4
clone_size: few
j_call: TRBJ2-5
cdr3_nt: TGTGCCAGCCAACCGCGACCCCAGTACTTC
cdr3_aa: CASQPRPQYF

d_call: TRBD2
v_call: TRBV2
clone_size: .
j_call: TRBJ2-1
cdr3_nt: TGTGCCGGAGCGGGGGGGAAATACAATGAGCAGTTCTTC
cdr3_aa: CAGAGGKYNEQFF

d_call: .
v_call: TRBV6-2/TRBV6-3
clone_size: few
j_call: TRBJ1-1
cdr3_nt: TGTGCCAGCAGCGACAACACTGAAGCTTTCTTT
cdr3_aa: CASSDNTEAFF

d_call: TRBD1
v_call: TRBV7-9
clone_size: .
j_call: TRBJ1-1
cdr3_nt: TGTGCCAGCAGCTTTGACAGGGGTGAAGCTTTCTTT
cdr3_aa: CASSFDRGEAFF

d_call: .
v_call: TRBV12-3/TRBV12-4
clone_size: many
j_call: TRBJ2-7
cdr3_nt: TGTGCCAGCAGCCCCAGATTCTACGAGCAGTACTTC
cdr3_aa: CASSPRFYEQYF

d_call: .
v_call: TRBV11-2
clone_size: .
j_call: TRBJ2-2
cdr3_nt: TGTGCCAGCAGCTTATCCCTTATCAACGGGGAGCTGTTTTTT
cdr3_aa: CASSLSLINGELFF

d_call: .
v_call: TRBV12-3/TRBV12-4
clone_size: .
j_call: TRBJ1-5
cdr3_nt: TGTGCCAGCAGCTCACAGGAATGGGAACCCCAGCATTTT
cdr3_aa: CASSSQEWEPQHF

d_call: TRBD1
v_call: TRBV20-1
clone_size: many
j_call: TRBJ2-5
cdr3_nt: TGCAGTGCCAAAACAGGGGACGCCCAAGAGACCCAGTACTTC
cdr3_aa: CSAKTGDAQETQYF

d_call: .
v_call: TRBV12-3/TRBV12-4
clone_size: few
j_call: TRBJ2-3
cdr3_nt: TGTGCCAGCGTTAAGGCTAGCGTCTCCCCGCAGTATTTT
cdr3_aa: CASVKASVSPQYF

d_call: .
v_call: TRBV18
clone_size: .
j_call: TRBJ2-2
cdr3_nt: TGTGCCAGCTCACCATCCGGGAGCAGGAACACCGGGGAGCTGTTTTTT
cdr3_aa: CASSPSGSRNTGELFF

d_call: .
v_call: TRBV5-1
clone_size: .
j_call: TRBJ2-1
cdr3_nt: TGCGCCAGCAGTGAGGGGGGGAGGCCGGCCAATGAGCAGTTCTTC
cdr3_aa: CASSEGGRPANEQFF

d_call: .
v_call: TRBV9
clone_size: .
j_call: TRBJ2-5
cdr3_nt: TGTGCCAGCAGCCAAGGAAGAGATTCGGAGACCCAGTACTTC
cdr3_aa: CASSQGRDSETQYF

d_call: TRBD2
v_call: TRBV28
clone_size: many
j_call: TRBJ2-5
cdr3_nt: TGTGCCAGCAGCTTATCTCCAGCGGGGGGCCAAGAGACCCAGTACTTC
cdr3_aa: CASSLSPAGGQETQYF